These 7 T cell receptor beta chains were all obtained from the same sample, sequenced in a study of T cells in Graves' hyperthyroidism and ophthalmopathy. Amplified TCR beta CDR3 regions derived from RNA transcripts. HTBI primers were the set used in a first-round RT-PCR of the TCR CDR3. Via MiXCR, TCRdb re-called the multiplex PCR reads, giving one row per CDR3 protein. This sample carries around 660,000 distinct CDR3 sequences, 40% to 55% of them seen once, and the ten largest clones take approximately 6.8%. The sample taken for sequencing was peripheral blood or thyroid tissue (not recorded which). Every receptor here comes from an adult man with Graves' disease, either hyperthyroidism or ophthalmopathy (not recorded which).

V and J are TRBV25-1 and TRBJ1-2; tentatively, D is TRBD1 (5 bases). The germline V gene has CDR1 MGHDK and CDR2 SYGVNS. The ends were cut back, 8 bases at V and 4 bases at J, with 17 bases in the middle. This CDR3 is built from 14 residues. DNA of the CDR3: TGTGCCAGCTTAGACAGCCGCGCAAGCTATGGCTACACCTTC. It codes for CASLDSRASYGYTF.

This clonotype was seen only once. V gene TRBV11-2 combines with J gene TRBJ2-7, with D perhaps TRBD2 (6 bases). Germline CDR1 reads SGHAT; CDR2 reads FQNNGV. The CDR3 totals 15 residues. The V end was cut by 6 bases, the J end by 4 bases, with 19 bases between. CDR3 in amino acids: CASSGGSRPTYEQYF. The CDR3 DNA sequence: TGTGCCAGCAGTGGGGGGTCCAGACCCACATACGAGCAGTACTTC.

This clonotype was observed a few times. The chain employs TRBV20-1 and TRBJ2-7, with D possibly matching TRBD2 (5 bases). V lost 6 bases and J lost 4, with 19 bases in between. Germline lookup yields CDR1 DFQATT and CDR2 SNEGSKA (reference sequence). The CDR3 is 14 amino acids. CDR3 sequence: CSAVGGDGAYEQYF. Here the CDR3 DNA reads TGCAGTGCGGTCGGAGGAGACGGAGCTTACGAGCAGTACTTC.

The chain employs TRBV29-1 and TRBJ1-1; D uncertain. Germline CDR1 is SQVTM and CDR2 is ANQGSEA. Trimming left V 0 bases short and J 11 bases short, with 13 bases between. There are 12 residues in the CDR3. The CDR3 is CSVEDPLTWAFF. The CDR3 coding sequence is TGCAGCGTTGAAGATCCCCTCACCTGGGCTTTCTTT.

This clonotype was detected many times. The rearrangement joins TRBV7-2 to TRBJ2-7; D is undetermined. Germline assignment: CDR1 SGHTA and CDR2 FQGNSA. The CDR3 spans 14 residues. V gave up 3 bases and J gave up 0 bases, with 9 bases separating them. CDR3 bases: TGTGCCAGCAGCTTTGACCCGAGCTCCTACGAGCAGTACTTC. The encoded protein is CASSFDPSSYEQYF.

This clonotype has a count of ten or more. The chain uses TRBV6-6 and TRBJ2-5, with 10 positions matching TRBD2. Germline V CDR1 and CDR2: MNHNY, SVGAGI (reference sequence). This CDR3 is built from 15 residues. Trimming removed 0 bases from V and 4 bases from J; junction bases left unmatched: 2. CDR3 sequence (DNA): TGTGCCAGCAGTTACTCGGCTAGCGGGAGAGAGACCCAGTACTTC. This encodes CASSYSASGRETQYF.

The chain combines TRBV2 with TRBJ1-5; 7 bases are shared with TRBD1. Per the germline V gene, CDR1 is SNHLY and CDR2 is FYNNEI. The CDR3 is 15 amino acids. Trimming removed 8 bases from V and 5 bases from J; junction bases left unmatched: 12. The CDR3 coding sequence is TGTGCCAGCTCACCCTCACGGGACAGCTATCAGCCCCAGCATTTT. Translating it yields CASSPSRDSYQPQHF.